This T cell receptor (beta chain) derives from a study of blood T cell repertoires in COVID-19. Study-level background: The United States, Italy and Spain were the sources of the acute and convalescent COVID-19 samples. T cells, B-cell-depleted T cells, or PBMCs supplied cDNA or gDNA.

In Seattle, patients joined the study during active infection and were tracked longitudinally. Germline V lookup: CDR1 SGHNT, CDR2 YYREEE (reference sequence). V trimming: 0 bases; J trimming: 5 bases; junction bases outside the gene matches: 4. This CDR3 is 14 amino acids long. In the original analysis: Nucleated cell number was recorded as an estimate derived from reference gene primer amplification. Assay used: immunoSEQ multiplex PCR; TCRdb lists only in-frame clones, some missing. V and J calls and clone size are as listed in that table; D and trimming were resolved from the DNA. The repertoire has approximately 500,000 clones, nearly 90% of them found once; the top ten carry around 0.95%.

The rearrangement joins TRBV5-4 to TRBJ2-7, with 8 bases aligning to TRBD2. Sequencing input: peripheral blood. This sequence originates from a young man with COVID-19, enrolled during active disease. For the CDR3, the DNA is TGTGCCAGCAGCTTGGGGGGACTAGTAAACGAGCAGTACTTC. Translated: CASSLGGLVNEQYF. Combining the CDR3 with reference TRBV5-4 and TRBJ2-7 gives the whole variable domain ETGVTQSPTHLIKTRGQQVTLRCSSQSGHNTVSWYQQALGQGPQFIFQYYREEENGRGNFPPRFSGLQFPNYSSELNVNALELDDSALYLCASSLGGLVNEQYFGPGTRLTVT.